This note documents a single T cell receptor beta chain sequence. What it binds is not known. The V gene's germline CDR1 is SGHTA and CDR2 FQGNSA. The V gene end was trimmed by 5 bases and the J gene end by 0 bases; junction bases not matched to a gene: 4. The CDR3 length is 16 residues. The sample comes from a study of T cell responses to AZD1222 COVID-19 vaccine. In the study overall: Pooling covered second doses at about 4 or about 12 weeks.

Assay used: immunoSEQ multiplex PCR; TCRdb lists only in-frame clones, some missing. Among more than 95,000 clones, approximately 89% were seen once, and the ten largest hold 8% to 9%. Points from the study as a whole: Recipients of AZD1222 seropositive at baseline numbered only 5 to 7. The donors showed a predominance of white British ancestry and of females, with possible underestimation of clonal diversity. CD4 TCRs associated with vaccination spanned spike, dominating at 160-218 and 743-854.

The genes are TRBV7-2 and TRBJ2-7; TRBD2 agrees at 13 bases. This TCR derives from an adult in good health. Sequenced material: peripheral blood, taken on day 0 of AZD1222 vaccination. CDR3 sequence reads: CASSTTSGRVSYEQYF. DNA of the CDR3: TGTGCCAGCAGCACCACTAGCGGGAGGGTCTCCTACGAGCAGTACTTC. The whole variable domain, remainder taken from reference TRBV7-2 and TRBJ2-7, is GAGVSQSPSNKVTEKGKDVELRCDPISGHTALYWYRQSLGQGLEFLIYFQGNSAPDKSGLPSDRFSAERTGGSVSTLTIQRTQQEDSAVYLCASSTTSGRVSYEQYFGPGTRLTVT.